A single TCR beta chain is shown here with its context. V lost 1 base and J lost 8, with 14 bases in between. The CDR3 length is 15 residues. Germline CDR1 is SGHTA and CDR2 is FQGNSA. The sample is drawn from a study of cytomegalovirus exposure and HLA in healthy donors. Study in general: Unique TCRs from HLA-typed donors, 80 million to 100 million of them, were held in an early data release.

In the PCR, 60 Vbeta and 13 Jbeta primers were used. TCRdb's copy holds only in-frame clones and misses some; the assay was immunoSEQ multiplex PCR. Seen here are 80,000 to 100,000 clones, about 67% observed once, and the top ten hold roughly 16%. The clonotype comes from a woman aged 18-30 years in good health and CMV-seropositive. The rearrangement joins TRBV7-2 to TRBJ1-4; tentatively, D is TRBD1 (6 bases). The sample was PBMCs. The chain's CDR3 is CASSLDTGRYEKLFF. The CDR3 nucleotides are TGTGCCAGCAGCTTAGATACAGGGCGGTACGAAAAACTGTTTTTT.